Sequencing of this TCR beta chain was carried out in a study of shared clonotypes between healthy human individuals (dated by TCRdb to about 2020). About the full investigation: The cohort included a few men and a couple of women between 18 and 49 years of age. For each donor, CD4 naive and CD4 memory were each given three plates, CD8 naive was given two plates, and CD8 memory was given one plate. To increase sequencing depth and limit assay-specific biases, TCR repertoire library preparation and sequencing were carried out by different laboratories using diverse techniques. The study deeply sequenced blood TCR repertoires of five healthy adults to estimate repertoire size and the extent of clonotype sharing between individuals. Per donor, leukapheresis produced somewhere between about 0.8 and 9 billion PBMCs. General conclusions and limits of the study: The genetic and exposure-history diversity represented was limited by the small number of donors. Only blood was sampled, and tissue TCR repertoires likely differ from those in blood. Incomplete sequencing was indicated by rarefaction of sorted-subset datasets, despite the large sequencing depth. Clonotypes shared by all four sorted-subset donors showed higher generation probabilities than non-shared clonotypes. Based on pairwise subsampling, the degree of clonotype sharing among donors was expected to be affected by sequencing depth. Around 5.4% of naive CD4, 3% to 4% of naive CD8, roughly 2.4% of memory CD4, and 0.35% to 0.5% of memory CD8 clonotypes were shared across several donors. Naive subsets generally had larger estimated clonotype richness than memory subsets.

TCR CDR3 regions were amplified from genomic DNA by multiplex PCR using the deep immunoSEQ assay. For each cell subset, the extracted genomic DNA was distributed evenly across all wells of several immunoSEQ 96-well plates, and each plate served as one replicate. For sorted subsets, approximately 0.2 ug of genomic DNA, equivalent to 25,000 to 35,000 T cell genomes, went into each replicate PCR. Purified libraries were quantified with a Qubit 3.0 fluorometer, sized on a Bioanalyzer 2100, and re-quantified with the KAPA Library Quantification kit. Every immunoSEQ 96-well plate was sequenced on a separate single-read 150-cycle Illumina NextSeq 550 flow cell. The source study handled its data this way. Because the immunoSEQ output held only junctional sequences and lacked quality scores, the filtering could not match the filtering applied to full-length reads. Sequences were annotated with PyIR, a Python wrapper for IgBLAST v1.9, using IMGT germline references to assign V/J genes and CDR3. Reads were filtered out if the reads had weak V/J assignments (E-value above 1e-6), no CDR3, stop codons, out-of-frame junctions, or ambiguous translated residues. A V3J clonotype was defined by an identical inferred V gene, J gene, and CDR3 amino acid sequence. To compute the percentage overlap between repertoires, the number of shared unique clonotypes was divided by the size of the smaller repertoire. Richness of each repertoire was evaluated using RTK rarefaction, the Chao1 estimator, and Recon v2.1 estimates of unobserved clonotypes. Generation probabilities were computed with OLGA for all TCRbeta clonotypes obtained by the gDNA method from several donors. The source is immuneACCESS, and TCRdb retained only in-frame sequences with V and J called. Part of the clones is not carried over; for the studies checked, unresolved V genes explain less than half of this, and the remainder is unexplained. V and J calls and clone size come straight from that table; D and trimming were deduced from the DNA. The table for this sample lists about 2.1 million clones; around 93% of them were counted only once. The ten largest clones add up to 1.5% to 2% of the sample.

V gives up 0 bases and J gives up 8 bases, and the segment between their germline ends measures 10 bases. The germline V gene gives CDR1 as LGHNA and CDR2 as YNFKEQ. The CDR3 spans 13 residues, from the cysteine through the phenylalanine. Only CDR3 DNA is held: 39 bases, read in frame from base 1. This clone was counted only a few times. Its antigen remains undetermined. No qualities accompany the bases; no much larger clone lies one base away. For the CD8 naive samples, CD45RO-negative cells were positively selected for CCR7, yielding a CD45RA+CCR7+ population from which TemRA cells were excluded. The donors were healthy, HIV-negative adults with no recently reported acute infections or vaccinations. All donors were Caucasian adults living in Nashville, Tennessee, USA. After blood collection by leukapheresis, PBMCs were isolated using Ficoll-Histopaque density gradient centrifugation and then cryopreserved in the vapor phase of liquid nitrogen. Purity and quantity of every magnetically sorted T cell population were checked by analytical flow cytometry. Genomic DNA was isolated from every sorted fraction and measured by UV absorbance on a Nanodrop 2000c.

The sequence was obtained from a man between 18 and 29 years old in good health. Some clones in this sample may be carry-over from other donors' samples. The V and J genes are TRBV4-2 and TRBJ1-1; TRBD1 is perhaps the D gene, given 5 matching bases. Sequenced input: naive CD8+ T cells from PBMCs. What the cell subset or site label conveys for this sample: CD45RA+CCR7+. The CDR3 reads as follows: CASSQDRRAEAFF. In nucleotide form, the sequence is TGTGCCAGCAGCCAAGATCGCAGGGCGGAAGCTTTCTTT.